The 16 T cell receptor beta chains in this list originate from one sample, sequenced in a study of T cells in Graves' hyperthyroidism and ophthalmopathy. What was amplified from RNA transcripts were TCR beta CDR3 regions. Primed by the HTBI set, a first-round RT-PCR was run on the TCR CDR3. TCRdb re-called the multiplex PCR reads with MiXCR, one entry per CDR3 protein. The table records 300,000 to 450,000 distinct CDR3 sequences, over 15% of them present only once. The specimen was blood. These TCRs come from a woman aged 35 to 49 with Graves' ophthalmopathy.

This clonotype was counted many times. The chain combines TRBV9 with TRBJ2-4, with 7 bases that match TRBD1. This CDR3 has 15 amino acids. Losses at the gene ends were 1 base for V and 8 bases for J; bases not matched to a gene: 9. The germline gives CDR1 SGDLS, CDR2 YYNGEE. The CDR3 region is CASSVHEGAGDIQYF. The CDR3 DNA sequence: TGTGCCAGCAGCGTACACGAGGGGGCAGGGGACATTCAGTACTTC.

The chain combines TRBV11-2 with TRBJ2-1; 10 nucleotides agree with TRBD1. Germline CDR1 reads SGHAT; CDR2 reads FQNNGV. J gave up 4 bases and V 4 bases, and 10 bases lay outside the gene matches. CDR3 size: 17 residues. CDR3 amino acids: CASSSHYGTGEYNEQFF. For the CDR3, the DNA is TGTGCCAGCAGCTCTCATTACGGGACAGGGGAATACAATGAGCAGTTCTTC.

The chain recombines TRBV2 with TRBJ2-7; TRBD2 matches at 10 bases. The ends lost 3 bases at V and 1 base at J; junction bases unmatched: 12. This CDR3 is 18 amino acids long. Germline CDR1 is SNHLY and CDR2 is FYNNEI. This chain's CDR3 is CASSDPQRGGFGSYEQYF. DNA of the CDR3: TGTGCCAGCAGTGATCCCCAGCGGGGGGGCTTCGGTTCCTACGAGCAGTACTTC.

This clonotype was found many times. The chain carries TRBV30 and TRBJ2-7; no definite D call. V lost 2 bases to trimming and J lost 2 bases, with 16 bases between them. CDR3 length equals 15 residues. Per the germline V gene, CDR1 is GTSNPN and CDR2 is SVGIG (reference sequence). The CDR3 DNA reads as TGTGCCTGGAGTCCTGGACGGTTTACTACCTACGAGCAGTACTTC. This gives the protein CAWSPGRFTTYEQYF.

In this sample, this clonotype turned up many times. The genes are TRBV12-3 or TRBV12-4 and TRBJ2-3; TRBD2 matches 15 bases. CDR3 length: 17 amino acids. The V gene end was trimmed by 2 bases and the J gene end by 5 bases; junction bases not matched to a gene: 5. The CDR3 bases are TGTGCCAGCAGTTTAATGCCGGGACTAGCGGGAGGAGATACGCAGTATTTT. Translating gives CASSLMPGLAGGDTQYF.

This clonotype was recorded many times. The chain uses TRBV30 and TRBJ1-3; D not resolved. There are 13 residues in the CDR3. Germline CDR1 reads GTSNPN; CDR2 reads SVGIG (reference sequence). V lost 1 base, J lost 2 bases, and 6 bases lay in between. The CDR3 reads CAWSGDPGNTIYF. The DNA for the CDR3 is TGTGCCTGGAGTGGAGACCCTGGAAACACCATATATTTT. The whole variable domain, filled in from reference TRBV30 and TRBJ1-3, reads SQTIHQWPATLVQPVGSPLSLECTVEGTSNPNLYWYRQAAGRGLQLLFYSVGIGQISSEVPQNLSASRPQDRQFILSSKKLLLSDSGFYLCAWSGDPGNTIYFGEGSWLTVV.

This clonotype was counted at least ten times. The V and J genes are TRBV6-5 and TRBJ2-3, with D possibly being TRBD2 (6 bases). This CDR3 has 16 residues. V lost 2 bases, J lost 0 bases, and 12 bases lay in between. The germline V gene has CDR1 MNHEY and CDR2 SVGAGI. The CDR3 spells CASSYGGAGSTDTQYF. CDR3 DNA sequence: TGTGCCAGCAGTTACGGAGGGGCAGGGAGCACAGATACGCAGTATTTT.

The sample holds many counts of this clonotype. The chain is built from TRBV7-9 and TRBJ2-5; the D is unclear. V was shortened by 5 bases and J by 5 bases, with 12 bases between the two germline ends. Germline V CDR1 and CDR2: SEHNR, FQNEAQ (reference sequence). The CDR3 runs to 13 residues. This CDR3 reads CASSIENRETQYF. The CDR3 DNA is TGTGCCAGCAGCATAGAGAATAGGGAGACCCAGTACTTC.

This clonotype was observed at least ten times. The CDR3 bases are TGTGCCAGCAGCTTTGAGGGGGCGCGTACTGGAAACACCATATATTTT. This translates into CASSFEGARTGNTIYF. The gene calls are TRBV5-6 and TRBJ1-3, with TRBD1 matching 7 bases. The germline CDR1 and CDR2 sequences are SGHDT and YYEEEE. V lost 2 bases to trimming and J lost 2 bases; unmatched junction nucleotides: 7. The CDR3 has 16 amino acids.

Many counts were recorded for this clonotype. The chain links TRBV19 to TRBJ2-4; D might be TRBD1 (5 bases). Trimming took 6 bases from V and 2 from J, leaving 17 bases between them. This CDR3 has 16 amino acids. Per germline, CDR1 LNHDA and CDR2 SQIVND (reference sequence). The chain's CDR3 is CASSRYDRESKNIQYF. In nucleotides, the CDR3 is TGTGCCAGTAGCCGATATGACAGAGAGTCCAAAAACATTCAGTACTTC.

The chain is built from TRBV12-3 or TRBV12-4 and TRBJ1-2; 8 bases are shared with TRBD1. V was clipped by 5 bases and J by 8 bases; unmatched bases: 16. The CDR3 consists of 16 residues. CDR3 loop: CASSAKGQEMMGGYTF. The CDR3 DNA follows: TGTGCCAGCAGTGCCAAGGGACAGGAAATGATGGGGGGCTACACCTTC.

In this sample, this clonotype turned up many times. The chain uses TRBV2 and TRBJ1-5; D perhaps matches TRBD1 (5 bases). The CDR3 runs 15 residues. Germline lookup yields CDR1 SNHLY and CDR2 FYNNEI. Trimming left V 7 bases short and J 2 bases short, with 15 bases between. The chain's CDR3 is CASKGEGLGNQPQHF. The CDR3, as DNA: TGTGCCAGCAAAGGGGAGGGGTTGGGCAATCAGCCCCAGCATTTT. Full variable domain (rest looked up from reference TRBV2 and TRBJ1-5): EPEVTQTPSHQVTQMGQEVILRCVPISNHLYFYWYRQILGQKVEFLVSFYNNEISEKSEIFDDQFSVERPDGSNFTLKIRSTKLEDSAMYFCASKGEGLGNQPQHFGDGTRLSIL.

This clonotype was detected many times. V is TRBV24-1 and J is TRBJ2-2; 7 bases are shared with TRBD1. The germline V gene has CDR1 KGHDR and CDR2 SFDVKD. V was pared by 10 bases and J by 4 bases, with 11 bases of the junction left unmatched. This CDR3 is built from 15 residues. The CDR3 region has the DNA TGTGCCACGGCCTTCGGACAGGACGCCACCGGGGAGCTGTTTTTT. Translation gives CATAFGQDATGELFF.

This clonotype was recorded many times. The gene calls are TRBV15 and TRBJ2-5; D unresolved. V was pared by 0 bases and J by 3 bases, with 8 bases between. This CDR3 contains 14 residues. The germline gives CDR1 LNHNV, CDR2 YYDKDF (reference sequence). The CDR3 loop reads CATSRDRTEETQYF. For the CDR3, the DNA is TGTGCCACCAGCAGAGATCGTACCGAAGAGACCCAGTACTTC.

This clonotype came up many times. The V call is TRBV6-8, the J call TRBJ1-1; 9 nucleotides agree with TRBD1. After removal of 7 bases from V and 4 bases from J, the junction contained 13 bases not matched to a gene. CDR3 length: 16 residues. The germline V gene encodes CDR1 MNHGY and CDR2 SAAAGT. The CDR3 here is CASKAPGTGSTTEAFF. The CDR3, as DNA: TGTGCCAGCAAGGCCCCCGGGACAGGGTCGACCACTGAAGCTTTCTTT.

The rearrangement links TRBV24-1 to TRBJ2-2; D is unresolved. The CDR3 consists of 16 residues. Trimming took 4 bases from V and 2 from J, leaving 13 bases between them. Germline V gives CDR1 KGHDR, CDR2 SFDVKD. The CDR3 coding sequence is TGTGCCACCAGTGACCCTCAGTTACCTAACACCGGGGAGCTGTTTTTT. This gives the protein CATSDPQLPNTGELFF.